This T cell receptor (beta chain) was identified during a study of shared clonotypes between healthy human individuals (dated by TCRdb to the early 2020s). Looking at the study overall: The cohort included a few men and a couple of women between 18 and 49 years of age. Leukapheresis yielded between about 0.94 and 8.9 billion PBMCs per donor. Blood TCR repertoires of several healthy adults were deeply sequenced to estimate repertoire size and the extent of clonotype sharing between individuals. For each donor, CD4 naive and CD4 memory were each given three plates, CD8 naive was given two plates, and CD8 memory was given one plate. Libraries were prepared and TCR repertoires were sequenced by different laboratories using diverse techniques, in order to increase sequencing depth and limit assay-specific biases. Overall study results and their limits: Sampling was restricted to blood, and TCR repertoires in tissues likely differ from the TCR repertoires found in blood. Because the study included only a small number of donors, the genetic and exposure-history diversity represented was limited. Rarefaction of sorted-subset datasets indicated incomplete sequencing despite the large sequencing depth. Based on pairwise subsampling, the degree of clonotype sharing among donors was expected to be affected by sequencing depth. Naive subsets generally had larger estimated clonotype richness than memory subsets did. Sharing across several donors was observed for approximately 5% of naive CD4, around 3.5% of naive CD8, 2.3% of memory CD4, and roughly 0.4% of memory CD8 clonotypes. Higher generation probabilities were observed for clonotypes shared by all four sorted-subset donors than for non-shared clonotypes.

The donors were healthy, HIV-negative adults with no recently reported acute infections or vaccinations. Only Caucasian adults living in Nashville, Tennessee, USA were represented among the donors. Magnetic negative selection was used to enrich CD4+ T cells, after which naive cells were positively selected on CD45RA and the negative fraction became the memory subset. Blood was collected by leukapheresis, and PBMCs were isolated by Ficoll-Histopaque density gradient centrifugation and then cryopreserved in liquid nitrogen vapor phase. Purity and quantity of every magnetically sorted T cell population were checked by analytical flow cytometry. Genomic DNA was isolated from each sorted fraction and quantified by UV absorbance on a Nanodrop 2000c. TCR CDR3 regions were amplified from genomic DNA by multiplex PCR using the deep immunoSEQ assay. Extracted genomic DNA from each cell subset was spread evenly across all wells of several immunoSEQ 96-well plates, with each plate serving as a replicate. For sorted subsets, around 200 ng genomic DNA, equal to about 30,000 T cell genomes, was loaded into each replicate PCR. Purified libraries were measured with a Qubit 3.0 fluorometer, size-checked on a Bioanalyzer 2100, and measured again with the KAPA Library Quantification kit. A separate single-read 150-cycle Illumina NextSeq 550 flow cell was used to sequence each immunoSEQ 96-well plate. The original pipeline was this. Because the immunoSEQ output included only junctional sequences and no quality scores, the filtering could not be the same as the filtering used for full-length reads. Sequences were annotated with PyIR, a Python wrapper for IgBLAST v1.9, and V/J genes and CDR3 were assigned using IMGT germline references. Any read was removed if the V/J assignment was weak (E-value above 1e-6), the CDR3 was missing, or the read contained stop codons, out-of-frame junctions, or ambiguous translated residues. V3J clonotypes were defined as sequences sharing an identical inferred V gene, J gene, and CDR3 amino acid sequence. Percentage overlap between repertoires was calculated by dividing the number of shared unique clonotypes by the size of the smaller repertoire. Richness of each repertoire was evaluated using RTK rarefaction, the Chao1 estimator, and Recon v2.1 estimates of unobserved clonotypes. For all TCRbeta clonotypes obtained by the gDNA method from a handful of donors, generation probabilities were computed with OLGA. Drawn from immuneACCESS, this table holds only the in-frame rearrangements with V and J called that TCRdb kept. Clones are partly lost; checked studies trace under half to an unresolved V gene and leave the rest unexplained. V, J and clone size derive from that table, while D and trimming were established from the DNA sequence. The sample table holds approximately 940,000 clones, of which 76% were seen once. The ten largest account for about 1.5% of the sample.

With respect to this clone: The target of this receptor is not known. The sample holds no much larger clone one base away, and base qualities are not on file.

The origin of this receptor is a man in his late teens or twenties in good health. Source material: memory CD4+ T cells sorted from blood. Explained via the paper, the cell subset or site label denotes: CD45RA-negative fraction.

The DNA sequence is TGTGCCAGCAGTTTATCCCAGGGCCCCCCTTACACCTTC. Its translation is CASSLSQGPPYTF. The chain is assembled from TRBV27 and TRBJ1-2; 5 matching bases give a weak D call of TRBD1. CDR3 length: 13 amino acids, cysteine to phenylalanine. Only CDR3 DNA is held: 39 bases, read in frame from base 1. CDR1 and CDR2 are drawn from the germline V gene (reference sequence): MNHEY, SMNVEV. V was cut back by 0 bases and J by 11 bases, leaving a gap of 13 bases between them.